This record looks at one TCR beta chain sequence and its context. The data were taken from a study of blood T cell repertoires in COVID-19. Study summary: The samples span acute and convalescent COVID-19 from the United States, Italy and Spain. Nucleic acid was either cDNA or gDNA, and it came from T cells, B-cell-depleted T cells, or PBMCs.

Between the trimmed V and J ends, which lost 7 bases and 1 base, there was a span of 9 bases. CDR3 length equals 13 residues. Germline values: CDR1 SGDLS, CDR2 YYNGEE. Original data processing: Nucleated cell counts were estimated from reference gene primer amplification. Profiling relied on immunoSEQ multiplex PCR, and the TCRdb table lists in-frame clones only, not all of them. That table supplies the V and J calls and clone size; D and trimming were determined from the DNA. The profile covers 150,000 to 200,000 clones, with around nine tenths appearing a single time and 0.53% taken by the ten largest.

The origin of this receptor is a man in his fifties with acute or convalescent COVID-19. The material sequenced was peripheral blood. This chain joins TRBV9 and TRBJ1-5; the D is unclear. The CDR3 protein is CASREGSNQPQHF. The CDR3 DNA follows: TGTGCCAGCCGAGAGGGCAGCAATCAGCCCCAGCATTTT.